This paragraph reports one T cell receptor beta chain. The antigen remains undetermined. This sample was included in a study of shared clonotypes between healthy human individuals. General study points: It was anticipated that sequencing depth would influence how many clonotypes donors shared.

The authors distributed each subset's genomic DNA evenly over several immunoSEQ plates. Measured with immunoSEQ multiplex PCR; TCRdb has only the in-frame clones, and not every one. The sample yields about 470,000 clones, 75% to 85% seen once. The sequence derives from a middle-aged woman in good health. Some clones in this sample may be carry-over from other donors' samples. The sample was PBMCs.

The CDR3 nucleotides are TGTGCCTGGAGTGTCGAGGGGCCGGCGGGGGAAGCTTTCTTT. This translates into CAWSVEGPAGEAFF. J is TRBJ1-1 and V is TRBV30; D is possibly TRBD1 (5 bases). The germline CDR1 and CDR2 sequences are GTSNPN and SVGIG (reference sequence). CDR3 length: 14 amino acids. Trimming pared 0 bases from V and 8 bases from J, leaving 16 bases between.